Listed below are T cell receptor beta chains from one sample, sequenced in a study of T-cell memory formation after mild COVID-19. TCRdb analysed the 5' RACE reads with MiXCR anew, one entry per CDR3 protein. The sample shows approximately 400,000 distinct CDR3 sequences, approximately 19% of them seen only once. Sequenced sample: PBMCs or a T cell subset sorted from them (not recorded which). These receptors were obtained from a man aged 18 to 30 who had mild COVID-19 (a few samples of this study predate the infection). Cell type and time point are not known. Both conserved end residues are part of each CDR3. D genes are given only for firm matches. Rows give clone size only sometimes, using once, few, many, or a class for an expanded clone.

. | TRBJ2-1 | few | TRBV4-3 | CASSQDRGANYEQFF | TGCGCCAGCAGCCAAGATCGGGGGGCAAACTATGAGCAGTTCTTC
. | TRBJ1-3 | . | TRBV12-3/TRBV12-4 | CASSSRRGGNTIYF | TGTGCCAGCAGTTCGCGCAGGGGAGGAAACACCATATATTTT
TRBD1 | TRBJ1-6 | . | TRBV5-6 | CASSLEQGYSPLHF | TGTGCCAGCAGCTTGGAACAGGGGTACTCACCCCTCCACTTT
. | TRBJ1-1 | . | TRBV7-2 | CASSLGGTTAAFF | TGTGCCAGCAGCTTAGGGGGGACAACCGCAGCTTTCTTT
. | TRBJ2-5 | . | TRBV7-8 | CASSLARGQWQTQYF | TGTGCCAGCAGCTTAGCCCGTGGACAGTGGCAGACCCAGTACTTC
. | TRBJ1-1 | few | TRBV11-2 | CASSHGQGHVDTEAFF | TGTGCCAGCAGCCATGGCCAGGGCCATGTGGACACTGAAGCTTTCTTT
. | TRBJ2-5 | many | TRBV11-2 | CASSLDGPSQTQYF | TGTGCCAGCAGCTTAGACGGACCCTCTCAGACCCAGTACTTC
. | TRBJ1-1 | . | TRBV5-1 | CASSPDGGMNTEAFF | TGCGCCAGCAGCCCGGACGGCGGCATGAACACTGAAGCTTTCTTT
. | TRBJ1-1 | few | TRBV5-6 | CATNNRASGNTEAFF | TGTGCCACCAATAACAGGGCGTCTGGGAATACTGAAGCTTTCTTT
. | TRBJ1-1 | few | TRBV20-1 | CSASPQGRAFF | TGCAGTGCTTCTCCCCAGGGGAGAGCTTTCTTT
. | TRBJ1-4 | many | TRBV7-3 | CASSLTSGGSELFF | TGTGCCAGCAGCTTAACTTCGGGAGGGAGTGAACTGTTTTTT
. | TRBJ2-2 | few | TRBV24-1 | CATPGYQANTGELFF | TGTGCCACGCCCGGTTACCAGGCGAACACCGGGGAGCTGTTTTTT